This T cell receptor (beta chain) was retrieved from a study of T-cell reconstitution after alpha-beta-depleted transplantation in children. Unique molecular identifiers were incorporated during preparation of the TCRbeta library. TCRdb re-analysed the PCR reads in MiXCR, keeping a single row per CDR3 protein. The table lists 200,000 to 250,000 distinct CDR3 sequences, about 8.2% of them singletons. Study-wide results and caveats: It was newly produced T cells that mostly accounted for T-cell counts and diversity one year after transplant. Elevated TCRbeta diversity at day 60 was traced, in some patients, to surviving recipient T cells and thymic progenitors. After transplant, at about two months, alpha-beta T cells were reportedly derived from several hundred expanded graft clones.

In the case of this clonotype: The antigen remains unidentified.

The CDR3 totals 18 residues. V gave up 4 bases and J gave up 5 bases; unmatched junction bases: 17. The input for sequencing was PBMCs, mostly from graft donor cells, taken 360 days after TCRalphabeta/CD19-depleted stem cell transplant. The V call is TRBV12-3 or TRBV12-4, the J call TRBJ2-3; 8 bases align to TRBD2. The receptor was isolated from a male patient between 2 and 15 years old who had a stem cell transplant for acute myeloid leukemia, so the T cells may come from the graft donor. CDR3 residues: CASSWSSLFRGGGDTQYF. DNA of the CDR3: TGTGCCAGCAGTTGGAGTTCCCTGTTTCGGGGGGGCGGAGATACGCAGTATTTT.